This TCR beta chain was profiled in a study of beta chain features in type 1 diabetes. Reverse transcription of all isolated RNA meant that expressed TCRB transcripts were sequenced. Here immunoSEQ multiplex PCR was the method, and the copy in TCRdb shows in-frame clones only, minus some. The sample lists 150,000 or so clones; 63% were seen once. This clone was counted a few times. The target antigen is unknown. V lost 1 base to trimming and J lost 6 bases; unmatched junction nucleotides: 6. The germline gives CDR1 GTSNPN, CDR2 SVGIG (reference sequence). The CDR3 spans 16 residues. General study findings and limits: Within the patient group, naive, central memory and Treg TCRB repertoires appeared more similar to each other than within healthy donors. Here, the possible influence of HLA type (on TCRB rearrangement) remained unresolved. Type 1 diabetes patients had TCRB CDR3s that were shorter (moderately but significantly so) in all four CD4+ subsets. Cells that show high TCR expression could be over-represented by cDNA sequencing. There were fewer insertions and more deletions at the VDJ junctions of type 1 diabetes patients.

This receptor was taken from a man aged 30 to 45 with type 1 diabetes. This rearrangement joins TRBV30 to TRBJ1-6, with 10 bases identical to TRBD1. Sequencing used naive CD4+ T cells from blood. The CDR3 loop reads CAWSARDRGVNSPLHF. CDR3 nucleotide sequence: TGTGCCTGGAGTGCCCGGGACAGGGGTGTTAATTCACCCCTCCACTTT. Using reference TRBV30 and TRBJ1-6 for the parts outside the CDR3, the full variable domain is SQTIHQWPATLVQPVGSPLSLECTVEGTSNPNLYWYRQAAGRGLQLLFYSVGIGQISSEVPQNLSASRPQDRQFILSSKKLLLSDSGFYLCAWSARDRGVNSPLHFGNGTRLTVT.